The entry below gives a single T cell receptor beta chain sequence along with its context. Its specificity is unknown. In the PCR, 60 Vbeta and 13 Jbeta primers were used. Using immunoSEQ multiplex PCR, the repertoire was profiled, and TCRdb retains in-frame clones only, with some absent. The sample has roughly 150,000 clones. The source of the sample is a study of cytomegalovirus exposure and HLA in healthy donors. Findings and limits, study-wide: According to a later analysis, most TCR beta chains associated with CMV appeared HLA-restricted. A later analysis linked a missense variant in DCLRE1C to the trimming of TCR beta V and J genes. Further analysis, carried out later, found HLA-associated TCR beta chains more clonally expanded than equally common other chains.

CDR1 is SGHRS, CDR2 YFSETQ, per germline. Trimming left V 0 bases short and J 0 bases short, with 13 bases between. The CDR3 runs to 17 residues. The sequence was collected from a woman between 45 and 60 years old in good health and CMV-seronegative. The rearrangement links TRBV5-1 to TRBJ2-1; a possible D gene is TRBD1 (5 bases). Sequenced input: PBMCs. The DNA for the CDR3 is TGCGCCAGCAGCTTGGGGCCCCGACAGCTCTCCTACAATGAGCAGTTCTTC. This sequence encodes CASSLGPRQLSYNEQFF.